These T cell receptor beta chains were read from a single sample in a study of long-term antiretroviral therapy in people with HIV. Measured with immunoSEQ multiplex PCR; TCRdb has only the in-frame clones, and not every one. Of around 19,000 clones in the sample, over 80% are singletons; the top ten hold around 9%. This specimen was unsorted PBMCs, taken 1.2 years after starting antiretroviral therapy. Receptors originate from a woman in her thirties or forties with HIV. Each CDR3 is given with its conserved first and last residue. Each record gives: J gene, clone size, D gene, V gene, CDR3 protein, CDR3 DNA. A D gene is named only where the DNA matches it firmly. Clone size, where shown, is once, few, many, or a class for clones that have expanded.

>TRBJ1-1|-|-|TRBV5-1
CASSTEGEAEAFF
TGCGCCAGCAGCACGGAGGGTGAAGCTGAAGCTTTCTTT
>TRBJ2-1|-|-|TRBV10-3
CAIRGDGYNEQFF
TGTGCCATCAGAGGGGACGGCTACAATGAGCAGTTCTTC
>TRBJ2-6|-|-|TRBV28
CASSLGRAGANVLTF
TGTGCCAGCAGTTTAGGGCGGGCTGGGGCCAACGTCCTGACTTTC
>TRBJ2-5|-|TRBD1|TRBV7-9
CASILGGTGVVETQYF
TGTGCCAGCATCCTAGGCGGGACAGGGGTTGTAGAGACCCAGTACTTC
>TRBJ1-5|-|-|TRBV28
CLAGNLNQPQHF
TGTCTAGCGGGAAATCTCAATCAGCCCCAGCATTTT
>TRBJ2-2|-|-|TRBV30
CAWSRIGLSGELFF
TGTGCCTGGAGTCGAATCGGGTTATCCGGGGAGCTGTTTTTT
>TRBJ1-2|-|TRBD1|TRBV5-1
CASSGGQGNYGYTF
TGCGCCAGCAGCGGGGGACAGGGGAACTATGGCTACACCTTC
>TRBJ2-5|-|TRBD1|TRBV5-1
CASSLGQGTQETQYF
TGCGCCAGCAGCTTGGGACAGGGGACCCAAGAGACCCAGTACTTC
>TRBJ1-4|-|-|TRBV5-1
CASSLDGPATEKLFF
TGCGCCAGCAGCTTGGACGGGCCAGCGACGGAAAAACTGTTTTTT
>TRBJ2-5|-|-|TRBV4-1
CASSSSGLPGQETQYF
TGCGCCAGCAGTTCCTCTGGACTCCCAGGGCAAGAGACCCAGTACTTC
>TRBJ2-1|-|TRBD2|TRBV27
CASSGLVEEQFF
TGTGCCAGCAGCGGACTAGTGGAAGAGCAGTTCTTC
>TRBJ2-2|-|TRBD2|TRBV5-1
CASSLGLAGTGELFF
TGCGCCAGCAGCTTGGGACTAGCGGGCACCGGGGAGCTGTTTTTT
>TRBJ2-7|few|-|TRBV19
CASKEAGQSYEQYF
TGTGCCTCAAAGGAGGCAGGGCAGTCCTACGAGCAGTACTTC
>TRBJ2-7|-|TRBD2|TRBV2
CASKLAVSYEQYF
TGTGCCAGCAAACTAGCGGTATCCTACGAGCAGTACTTC
>TRBJ1-5|-|TRBD1|TRBV10-3
CAISESRTGGEVGQPQHF
TGTGCCATCAGTGAGTCGCGGACAGGGGGCGAGGTAGGACAGCCCCAGCATTTT
>TRBJ2-7|once|-|TRBV5-1
CASSLDLGEQYF
TGCGCCAGCAGCTTGGACTTAGGCGAGCAGTACTTC
>TRBJ2-1|-|TRBD2|TRBV2
CASTSGTSYDNEQFF
TGTGCCAGCACTAGCGGGACCTCCTATGACAATGAGCAGTTCTTC
>TRBJ2-1|once|TRBD2|TRBV5-4
CASSPVSLAGGDNEQFF
TGTGCCAGCAGCCCCGTCTCACTAGCGGGAGGGGACAATGAGCAGTTCTTC
>TRBJ1-1|-|-|TRBV18
CASSPQGVMNTEAFF
TGTGCCAGCTCACCGCAGGGAGTCATGAACACTGAAGCTTTCTTT
>TRBJ2-7|-|-|TRBV6-5
CASSYSKQGEQYF
TGTGCCAGCAGTTACTCGAAGCAGGGCGAGCAGTACTTC
>TRBJ2-4|-|-|TRBV23-1
CASGPVMEDDKNIQYF
TGCGCCAGCGGCCCCGTGATGGAGGATGACAAAAACATTCAGTACTTC
>TRBJ2-7|-|TRBD2|TRBV29-1
CSVILATSSYEQYF
TGCAGCGTTATACTAGCGACGAGCTCCTACGAGCAGTACTTC
>TRBJ2-3|-|-|TRBV2
CASTPTTSPTADTQYF
TGTGCCAGCACCCCTACGACATCGCCAACGGCAGATACGCAGTATTTT
>TRBJ2-7|-|TRBD2|TRBV6-5
CASSPRAGPTYEQYF
TGTGCCAGCAGCCCACGAGCGGGGCCGACCTACGAGCAGTACTTC
>TRBJ2-1|-|TRBD2|TRBV7-9
CASSLPGLAVTNEQFF
TGTGCCAGCAGCTTGCCCGGACTAGCGGTTACCAATGAGCAGTTCTTC
>TRBJ2-6|-|-|TRBV28
CASSLIRGNGANVLTF
TGTGCCAGCAGTTTAATTCGCGGTAATGGGGCCAACGTCCTGACTTTC
>TRBJ2-3|-|TRBD2|TRBV18
CASSPPLAGGGTDTQYF
TGTGCCAGCTCACCACCTCTAGCGGGAGGCGGCACAGATACGCAGTATTTT
>TRBJ1-1|-|-|TRBV27
CASRGGNSGPEAFF
TGTGCCAGCAGGGGAGGGAACTCCGGACCTGAAGCTTTCTTT
>TRBJ2-3|-|-|TRBV9
CASSVEWSRPDTQYF
TGTGCCAGCAGCGTAGAGTGGTCCAGGCCAGATACGCAGTATTTT
>TRBJ2-2|-|-|TRBV7-2
CASSSRGSGTGELFF
TGTGCCAGCAGCTCCCGGGGGTCGGGGACCGGGGAGCTGTTTTTT
>TRBJ2-1|-|-|TRBV28
CASSQDSHNEQFF
TGTGCCAGCAGTCAGGACTCCCACAATGAGCAGTTCTTC
>TRBJ1-5|-|TRBD1|TRBV7-2
CASSQRTGYQPQHF
TGTGCCAGCAGCCAACGGACAGGATATCAGCCCCAGCATTTT
>TRBJ2-1|-|TRBD1|TRBV27
CASSPQGGDEQFF
TGTGCCAGCAGCCCCCAAGGGGGCGATGAGCAGTTCTTC
>TRBJ2-2|-|-|TRBV2
CASSEAGVTGELFF
TGTGCCAGCAGTGAAGCCGGAGTCACCGGGGAGCTGTTTTTT
>TRBJ1-5|-|-|TRBV27
CASSPPGGGQPQHF
TGTGCCAGCAGCCCACCGGGGGGGGGACAGCCCCAGCATTTT
>TRBJ1-1|few|-|TRBV18
CASSPMNREGTEAFF
TGTGCCAGCTCACCAATGAACAGGGAGGGGACTGAAGCTTTCTTT
>TRBJ2-3|-|TRBD1|TRBV2
CASRTGVSTDTQYF
TGTGCCAGCAGGACAGGGGTTAGCACAGATACGCAGTATTTT
>TRBJ2-7|-|TRBD1|TRBV19
CASSISPGQGVWDF
TGTGCCAGTAGTATATCACCGGGACAGGGGGTGTGGGACTTC
>TRBJ2-7|-|TRBD2|TRBV4-1
CASSKEGSGRAGEQYF
TGCGCCAGCAGCAAGGAGGGAAGCGGGAGGGCGGGCGAGCAGTACTTC
>TRBJ2-1|-|TRBD2|TRBV6-1
CASSGSGSADNEQFF
TGTGCCAGCAGTGGTAGCGGGAGTGCCGACAATGAGCAGTTCTTC
>TRBJ1-1|-|-|TRBV2
CASMENTEAFF
TGTGCCAGCATGGAAAACACTGAAGCTTTCTTT
>TRBJ1-3|-|TRBD1|TRBV18
CASSRGQAGNTIYF
TGTGCCAGCTCACGAGGACAGGCTGGAAACACCATATATTTT
>TRBJ2-1|-|-|TRBV6-5
CASSYSSVGAPEQFF
TGTGCCAGCAGTTACTCGAGTGTGGGAGCCCCCGAGCAGTTCTTC
>TRBJ2-7|-|-|TRBV7-9
CASSSLGEMLEQYF
TGTGCCAGCAGCAGTTTAGGGGAAATGCTCGAGCAGTACTTC
>TRBJ2-3|-|TRBD2|TRBV6-1
CASSEQGREAQYF
TGTGCCAGCAGTGAACAAGGGAGGGAGGCGCAGTATTTT
>TRBJ2-2|-|-|TRBV9
CASSVGGGIFTGELFF
TGTGCCAGCAGCGTAGGGGGTGGCATATTCACCGGGGAGCTGTTTTTT
>TRBJ2-2|-|-|TRBV7-3
CASSFRPNTGELFF
TGTGCCAGCAGCTTTCGGCCCAACACCGGGGAGCTGTTTTTT
>TRBJ2-1|-|TRBD2|TRBV2
CASSEVLAGEQFF
TGTGCCAGCAGTGAAGTACTAGCGGGAGAGCAGTTCTTC
>TRBJ2-7|-|TRBD2|TRBV7-9
CASTTSGGRSGEQYF
TGTGCCAGCACCACTAGCGGGGGGAGATCCGGCGAGCAGTACTTC
>TRBJ2-7|-|TRBD1|TRBV6-5
CASSTGGEQYF
TGTGCCAGCAGTACAGGGGGCGAGCAGTACTTC
>TRBJ2-3|-|-|TRBV10-3
CAISVGGTDTQYF
TGTGCCATCAGTGTGGGGGGCACAGATACGCAGTATTTT
>TRBJ1-4|once|TRBD1|TRBV4-1
CASSQGDRVSEKLFF
TGCGCCAGCAGCCAAGGCGACAGGGTGTCGGAAAAACTGTTTTTT
>TRBJ2-1|-|TRBD2|TRBV28
CASTMGGEQFF
TGTGCCAGCACTATGGGAGGGGAGCAGTTCTTC
>TRBJ1-2|-|TRBD1|TRBV28
CASGTGTYGYTF
TGTGCCAGCGGGACAGGGACATATGGCTACACCTTC
>TRBJ2-7|-|TRBD1|TRBV5-1
CASSKGTGLSDEQYF
TGCGCCAGCAGCAAAGGGACAGGGCTTTCGGACGAGCAGTACTTC